This is a list of T cell receptor beta chains from one sample in a study of shared clonotypes between healthy human individuals. The data were produced by immunoSEQ multiplex PCR, yet TCRdb's version contains in-frame clones alone and is incomplete. The sample carries approximately 530,000 clones, almost 97% recorded once. The sequencing sample was made of naive CD4+ T cells sorted from blood. Receptors originate from a young woman in good health. The CDR3 runs from the conserved cysteine through the conserved F or W. Fields, in order: D gene, J gene, V gene, clone size, CDR3 DNA, CDR3 protein. The D gene is left open where the match is weak. A row's size may be missing; if present it is once, few, many or a size class.

. | TRBJ1-1 | TRBV6-1 | . | TGTGCCATGGGGGGGGTCAGCACTGAAGCTTTCTTT | CAMGGVSTEAFF
TRBD1 | TRBJ2-7 | TRBV2 | once | TGTGCCTGGACCCGGGACAGGACATCCGAGCAGTACTTC | CAWTRDRTSEQYF
. | TRBJ1-1 | TRBV7-9 | . | TGTGCCAGCAGCTTAGGGACTAACACTGAAGCTTTCTTT | CASSLGTNTEAFF
. | TRBJ2-7 | TRBV11-3 | . | TGTGCCAGCAGCCCCACGAGAAACAGCTACGAGCAGTACTTC | CASSPTRNSYEQYF
. | TRBJ2-1 | TRBV6-5 | . | TGTGCCAGCAGTTCGGGGAAGGGTACGATCTATGAGCAGTTCTTC | CASSSGKGTIYEQFF
. | TRBJ1-5 | TRBV28 | . | TGTGCCAGCAGTCTCCCCGTTGGGGGTATTGGCAATCAGCCCCAGCATTTT | CASSLPVGGIGNQPQHF
. | TRBJ2-7 | TRBV16 | . | TGTGCCAGCAGCCAATCCGTTGGGCAGTTCTACGAGCAGTACTTC | CASSQSVGQFYEQYF
. | TRBJ2-7 | TRBV30 | . | TGTGCCTGGAGTGGGACTTACTCATCCTACGAGCAGTACTTC | CAWSGTYSSYEQYF
. | TRBJ2-7 | TRBV6-1 | . | TGTGCCAGCAGTGAAGCAAACTTCTCCTACGAGCAGTACTTC | CASSEANFSYEQYF
. | TRBJ2-2 | TRBV18 | . | TGTGCCAGCTCACCACTAGCGGCTAGCGACACCGGGGAGCTGTTTTTT | CASSPLAASDTGELFF
TRBD1 | TRBJ1-1 | TRBV23-1 | . | TGCGCCAGCAGTCCTCCCAGACAGGGAAACACTGAAGCTTTCTTT | CASSPPRQGNTEAFF
TRBD2 | TRBJ2-3 | TRBV18 | . | TGTGCCAGCTCACCACGTCCTAGCGGGAGCACAGATACGCAGTATTTT | CASSPRPSGSTDTQYF
. | TRBJ2-1 | TRBV5-1 | . | TGCGCCAGCAGCACCACAATCACCGGCAATGAGCAGTTCTTC | CASSTTITGNEQFF
TRBD2 | TRBJ2-1 | TRBV28 | . | TGTGCCAGCAGGGGGGGGACTAGCGGGACCAATGAGCAGTTCTTC | CASRGGTSGTNEQFF
TRBD2 | TRBJ2-5 | TRBV9 | . | TGTGCCAGCAGCACGGGACTAGCGCAAGAGACCCAGTACTTC | CASSTGLAQETQYF
TRBD2 | TRBJ2-1 | TRBV5-4 | . | TGTGCCAGCAGCGCCGGGACTAGCGCGTACAATGAGCAGTTCTTC | CASSAGTSAYNEQFF
. | TRBJ1-2 | TRBV28 | . | TGTGCCAGCAGTTCCGGGGTCCGGGGGCATCTTAACTATGGCTACACCTTC | CASSSGVRGHLNYGYTF
. | TRBJ2-1 | TRBV7-9 | . | TGTGCCAGCAGCTTATTGGGGGGCGCTAGCTGTCGTGAGCAGTTCTTC | CASSLLGGASCREQFF
. | TRBJ2-5 | TRBV7-6 | once | TGTGCCAGCAGCTTCGCGGAGCAAGAGACCCAGTACTTC | CASSFAEQETQYF
TRBD2 | TRBJ2-3 | TRBV2 | . | TGTGCCAGCAGTGTGAGACTAGCGGGACCGACAGATACGCAGTATTTT | CASSVRLAGPTDTQYF
TRBD1 | TRBJ2-3 | TRBV27 | . | TGTGCCAGCAATTTCGCCGGGACAGGGGGCGCGGATACGCAGTATTTT | CASNFAGTGGADTQYF
. | TRBJ1-2 | TRBV6-5 | . | TGTGCCAGCAGTTACTCAGCGGGGAATGGCTACACCTTC | CASSYSAGNGYTF
TRBD1 | TRBJ1-6 | TRBV28 | . | TGTGCCAGCAGACAGGGGACAGGTGGGAATTCACCCCTCCACTTT | CASRQGTGGNSPLHF
. | TRBJ2-3 | TRBV4-2 | . | TGTGCCAGCAGCCCAGGACAGAGTAGCACAGATACGCAGTATTTT | CASSPGQSSTDTQYF
TRBD2 | TRBJ2-2 | TRBV7-6 | . | TGTGCCAGCAGCCCGACTAGCGGGAGTGGGGAGCTGTTTTTT | CASSPTSGSGELFF
TRBD2 | TRBJ2-3 | TRBV28 | . | TGTGCCAGCAGTTTTGGGCTAGCGGGAGGAAAGGCACACACAGATACGCAGTATTTT | CASSFGLAGGKAHTDTQYF
. | TRBJ2-3 | TRBV10-3 | . | TGTGCCATCAGTGAGAACCAGGGGAGCACAGATACGCAGTATTTT | CAISENQGSTDTQYF
. | TRBJ2-5 | TRBV28 | . | TGTGCCAGCAGTTTAGAGTGGGGTCAGACCCAGTACTTC | CASSLEWGQTQYF
. | TRBJ2-4 | TRBV28 | . | TGTGCCAGCAGTCCAACAACCATCCGAAACATTCAGTACTTC | CASSPTTIRNIQYF
. | TRBJ2-1 | TRBV7-9 | . | TGTGCCAGCAGCTGGCCCCAGAGCCCCGCCCCCTACAATGAGCAGTTCTTC | CASSWPQSPAPYNEQFF
TRBD2 | TRBJ2-5 | TRBV5-4 | . | TGTGCCAGCAGTATCCCTAGCGGACGGTCACAAGAGACCCAGTACTTC | CASSIPSGRSQETQYF
. | TRBJ2-5 | TRBV2 | . | TGTGCCAGTAAAGAGGGACTGACTAAAGAGACCCAGTACTTC | CASKEGLTKETQYF
. | TRBJ2-3 | TRBV14 | . | TGTGCCAGCAGCCATCACACCGGAGATACGCAGTATTTT | CASSHHTGDTQYF
TRBD1 | TRBJ2-3 | TRBV11-3 | . | TGTGCCAGCAGCTTAGGGACAGGGGGAACAGATACGCAGTATTTT | CASSLGTGGTDTQYF
. | TRBJ2-5 | TRBV29-1 | . | TGCAGCGTTGCGGTCGGGACCTTACAAGAGACCCAGTACTTC | CSVAVGTLQETQYF
. | TRBJ2-7 | TRBV5-4 | once | TGTGCCAGCAGCTCGAAGAAAGGGAGCTCCTACGAGCAGTACTTC | CASSSKKGSSYEQYF
. | TRBJ1-2 | TRBV27 | once | TGTGCCAGCAGCCGTACTCAGGAGGCCCGGCGCTTGGGGGGCTACACCTTC | CASSRTQEARRLGGYTF
TRBD1 | TRBJ2-4 | TRBV28 | . | TGTGCCAGCAGGAGACAGGGGGAAAACATTCAGTACTTC | CASRRQGENIQYF
TRBD1 | TRBJ2-5 | TRBV15 | . | TGTGCCACCAGCAGAGGACAGGGCAAAGAGACCCAGTACTTC | CATSRGQGKETQYF
. | TRBJ1-1 | TRBV28 | . | TGTGCCAGCAAACCCCGGGGTCCGTTAAACACTGAAGCTTTCTTT | CASKPRGPLNTEAFF
. | TRBJ2-7 | TRBV19 | . | TGTGCCAGTAGTCTCCGGACTCGAACGGGGGAGCAGTACTTC | CASSLRTRTGEQYF
. | TRBJ1-2 | TRBV6-1 | . | TGTGCCAGCAGTGAAGGCCGGGGGGGGAATATCTATGGCTACACCTTC | CASSEGRGGNIYGYTF
TRBD1 | TRBJ2-7 | TRBV6-6 | . | TGTGCCAGCAGTTATAGGGACAGGTTCTACGAGCAGTACTTC | CASSYRDRFYEQYF
. | TRBJ2-4 | TRBV27 | once | TGTGCCAGCAGTCAAGCCTCGGGGCGGAACATTCAGTACTTC | CASSQASGRNIQYF
TRBD2 | TRBJ2-1 | TRBV5-6 | . | TGTGCCAGCAGCTTTTTGGGACTAGCGGGAGCAGATGAGCAGTTCTTC | CASSFLGLAGADEQFF
TRBD1 | TRBJ2-7 | TRBV12-5 | . | TGTGCTAGTGGTTTAGGCAGGGGGTACGAGCAGTACTTC | CASGLGRGYEQYF
. | TRBJ2-7 | TRBV28 | . | TGTGCCAGCAGTTCCTACGAGGGAGGTTCTTTCTACGAGCAGTACTTC | CASSSYEGGSFYEQYF
. | TRBJ2-1 | TRBV4-2 | once | TGTGCCAGCAGCCTACGACCTGGCAGCCACAAGGGGCTCCGACCCAATGAGCAGTTCTTC | CASSLRPGSHKGLRPNEQFF
. | TRBJ1-4 | TRBV28 | . | TGTGCCAGCAGTTTGGCCTATGAAAAACTGTTTTTT | CASSLAYEKLFF